This T cell receptor beta chain was identified during a study of blood T cell repertoires in COVID-19. Across the study: Acute and convalescent COVID-19 specimens originated in the United States, Italy and Spain. Sources were T cells, B-cell-depleted T cells, or PBMCs; the material itself was cDNA or gDNA.

Authors' data handling: For nucleated cells, counts were estimated from reference gene primer amplification. Using immunoSEQ multiplex PCR, the repertoire was profiled, and TCRdb retains in-frame clones only, with some absent. That table furnishes V, J and clone size, whereas the DNA furnished D and trimming. The profile shows tens of thousands of clones, 70% to 80% of them singletons. After removal of 6 bases from V and 1 base from J, the junction contained 3 bases not matched to a gene. The length of the CDR3 is 14 residues. Per germline, CDR1 MDHEN and CDR2 SYDVKM. J is TRBJ2-1 and V is TRBV28; 7 bases fit TRBD2. Input material: peripheral blood. The receptor comes from a human donor in a cohort sampled during active COVID-19. The CDR3 DNA reads TGTGCCAGCAGAGTGGGAGGGTCCTACAATGAGCAGTTCTTC. It is translated as CASRVGGSYNEQFF.